The 22 T cell receptor beta chains reported below all come from one sample, sequenced in a study of blood T cell repertoires in COVID-19. The method was immunoSEQ multiplex PCR; TCRdb's version includes in-frame clones alone and lacks a portion of them. The data contain about 140,000 clones, about four fifths of them singletons. Sequenced: peripheral blood. These receptors came from a human donor in a cohort sampled during active COVID-19.

This chain links TRBV2 with TRBJ1-1, with D possibly TRBD1 on 6 matching bases. V was cut by 4 bases and J by 11 bases, with 20 bases left in between. The CDR3 is 14 residues long. Germline CDR1 SNHLY, CDR2 FYNNEI. The CDR3 loop reads CASSGSGGAVQAFF. The CDR3 DNA follows: TGTGCCAGCAGTGGGTCGGGGGGCGCGGTGCAGGCTTTCTTT.

V gene TRBV27 combines with J gene TRBJ1-3; a weak D match, TRBD1 (5 bases). V shed 5 bases and J shed 9 bases, with 17 bases lying between them. The CDR3 is 14 amino acids. The germline V gene has CDR1 MNHEY and CDR2 SMNVEV (reference sequence). The CDR3 reads CASSPRMERGTIYF. The CDR3 nucleotides read TGTGCCAGCAGTCCGCGTATGGAAAGGGGCACCATATATTTT.

The chain combines TRBV5-1 with TRBJ2-1, with 9 bases identical to TRBD2. This CDR3 comprises 14 residues. Germline lookup yields CDR1 SGHRS and CDR2 YFSETQ. The J segment lost 9 bases and the V segment lost 1 base, leaving 5 bases of the junction unmatched. CDR3 region: CASSLSSGMGEQFF. The CDR3 nucleotides read TGCGCCAGCAGCTTGTCTAGCGGGATGGGTGAGCAGTTCTTC.

This clone was recorded only once. This chain uses TRBV7-8 with TRBJ2-4; 7 nucleotides agree with TRBD1. This CDR3 is built from 17 residues. The V gene's germline CDR1 is SGHVS and CDR2 FQNEAQ. V trimming: 5 bases; J trimming: 0 bases; junction bases outside the gene matches: 10. The CDR3 nucleotides read TGTGCCAGCAGCCATAAAAGGGGGCCCTTAGCCAAAAACATTCAGTACTTC. Amino acids: CASSHKRGPLAKNIQYF.

The chain joins TRBV29-1 to TRBJ2-1, with 12 bases that match TRBD2. This CDR3 contains 13 residues. Germline CDR1 reads SQVTM; CDR2 reads ANQGSEA. Trimming took 4 bases from V and 9 from J; bases not matched to a gene: 4. The CDR3 DNA follows: TGCAGCGTTGGACTAGCGGGAGAAGGTGAGCAGTTCTTC. This sequence encodes CSVGLAGEGEQFF.

The chain uses TRBV19 and TRBJ1-2; 8 bases match TRBD1. J was trimmed by 1 base and V by 6 bases; bases with no gene match: 7. Germline V gene lookup returns CDR1 LNHDA and CDR2 SQIVND (reference sequence). The CDR3 has 15 residues. This chain's CDR3 is CASSQTGELNYGYTF. CDR3 bases: TGTGCCAGTAGCCAGACAGGGGAACTTAACTATGGCTACACCTTC.

The DNA for the CDR3 is TGTGCCATCAGCCCTTCGCTAGCAGGTATCTCTGGAAACACCATATATTTT. Its protein product is CAISPSLAGISGNTIYF. The chain employs TRBV10-3 and TRBJ1-3, with D unresolved. The germline V gene has CDR1 ENHRY and CDR2 SYGVKD. The CDR3 spans 17 residues. Trimming stripped 6 bases from V and 0 bases from J, with 18 bases between.

The chain uses TRBV2 and TRBJ2-4; D may be TRBD1 (6 bases). V was shortened by 2 bases and J by 0 bases, with 23 bases between the two germline ends. The CDR3 is made up of 20 amino acids. Germline V gene sequence: CDR1 SNHLY, CDR2 FYNNEI. The CDR3 nucleotides read TGTGCCAGCAGTGAAACGTTCTCGGACAGAGTTCTCCTAGCCAAAAACATTCAGTACTTC. Its translation is CASSETFSDRVLLAKNIQYF.

This clone was counted many times. V is TRBV29-1 and J is TRBJ1-1; 10 bases agree with TRBD1. Losses at the gene ends were 2 bases for V and 0 bases for J; bases not matched to a gene: 9. Germline loops: CDR1 SQVTM, CDR2 ANQGSEA. CDR3 size: 17 residues. The CDR3 DNA sequence: TGCAGCGTTGAAACATCCGGGACAGGGGTCATGAACACTGAAGCTTTCTTT. Translated: CSVETSGTGVMNTEAFF.

The chain joins TRBV28 to TRBJ2-5, with 8 bases aligning to TRBD2. The CDR3 sequence is 12 residues long. Germline CDR1 and CDR2: MDHEN and SYDVKM. V was clipped by 7 bases and J by 5 bases; unmatched bases: 3. The CDR3 DNA reads as TGTGCCAGCACGGGGGGGGGCGAGACCCAGTACTTC. This gives the protein CASTGGGETQYF. The complete variable domain, with remaining parts taken from reference TRBV28 and TRBJ2-5, reads DVKVTQSSRYLVKRTGEKVFLECVQDMDHENMFWYRQDPGLGLRLIYFSYDVKMKEKGDIPEGYSVSREKKERFSLILESASTNQTSMYLCASTGGGETQYFGPGTRLLVL.

This clone was found a few times. CDR3 residues: CASSPSGEGPWGTIYF. Written as DNA, the CDR3 is TGTGCCAGCTCACCATCCGGAGAGGGCCCCTGGGGCACCATATATTTT. This chain uses TRBV18 with TRBJ1-3; D gene unclear. V lost 2 bases and J 9 bases, leaving 20 bases between the germline ends. There are 16 residues in the CDR3. Germline V gene lookup returns CDR1 KGHSH and CDR2 LQKENI. Full variable domain (rest looked up from reference TRBV18 and TRBJ1-3): NAGVMQNPRHLVRRRGQEARLRCSPMKGHSHVYWYRQLPEEGLKFMVYLQKENIIDESGMPKERFSAEFPKEGPSILRIQQVVRGDSAAYFCASSPSGEGPWGTIYFGEGSWLTVV.

The gene calls are TRBV29-1 and TRBJ2-7; 7 nucleotides line up with TRBD2. Germline lookup yields CDR1 SQVTM and CDR2 ANQGSEA. Losses at the gene ends were 4 bases for V and 3 bases for J; bases not matched to a gene: 3. This CDR3 spans 12 amino acids. Here the CDR3 reads CSVGPSGYEQYF. The CDR3 DNA reads as TGCAGCGTTGGGCCTAGCGGCTACGAGCAGTACTTC.

This clone was picked up a small number of times. V and J are TRBV7-6 and TRBJ1-2; D unclear. The CDR3 length is 13 residues. Germline V gene sequence: CDR1 SGHVS, CDR2 FNYEAQ. V shed 1 base and J shed 6 bases, with 9 bases lying between them. The CDR3 spells CASSLGTEDGYTF. CDR3 DNA: TGTGCCAGCAGCTTAGGTACAGAAGATGGCTACACCTTC. The full variable domain, completed using reference TRBV7-6 and TRBJ1-2, is GAGVSQSPRYKVTKRGQDVALRCDPISGHVSLYWYRQALGQGPEFLTYFNYEAQQDKSGLPNDRFSAERPEGSISTLTIQRTEQRDSAMYRCASSLGTEDGYTFGSGTRLTVV.

This clone was counted only a few times. The rearrangement joins TRBV27 to TRBJ1-5, with 7 bases aligning to TRBD1. CDR3 length: 14 residues. V shed 7 bases and J 2 bases; nucleotides not matched to a gene: 5. The germline V gene encodes CDR1 MNHEY and CDR2 SMNVEV (reference sequence). Here the CDR3 DNA reads TGTGCCAGCAAACTTACAGGGGGCAATCAGCCCCAGCATTTT. Its protein is CASKLTGGNQPQHF.

This clone turned up a few times. V is TRBV28 and J is TRBJ1-4; TRBD1 might be the D (6 bases). This CDR3 is 14 amino acids long. Germline CDR1 MDHEN, CDR2 SYDVKM. Trimming shortened V by 5 bases and J by 8 bases, and 15 bases separated the two germline ends. CDR3 DNA sequence: TGTGCCAGCAGTGATACAGGGCTTAGGGAAAAACTGTTTTTT. It yields the protein CASSDTGLREKLFF.

The chain uses TRBV5-6 and TRBJ2-3, with a tentative D call TRBD2 (5 bases). The CDR3 spans 13 residues. V was cut by 0 bases and J by 5 bases, with 7 bases left in between. CDR1 SGHDT and CDR2 YYEEEE come from the germline V gene. The CDR3 DNA follows: TGTGCCAGCAGCTTGGAGGAGGTAGATACGCAGTATTTT. This gives the protein CASSLEEVDTQYF.

This chain links TRBV19 with TRBJ1-2; 10 bases align to TRBD1. CDR1 is LNHDA and CDR2 is SQIVND in the germline V gene (reference sequence). Trimming removed 3 bases from V and 5 bases from J; junction bases left unmatched: 6. The CDR3 consists of 15 residues. The CDR3 region has the DNA TGTGCCAGTAGTATTTCCCGGGACAGGGGATATGGCTACACCTTC. This codes for CASSISRDRGYGYTF. Supplemented by reference TRBV19 and TRBJ1-2, the full variable domain reads DGGITQSPKYLFRKEGQNVTLSCEQNLNHDAMYWYRQDPGQGLRLIYYSQIVNDFQKGDIAEGYSVSREKKESFPLTVTSAQKNPTAFYLCASSISRDRGYGYTFGSGTRLTVV.

The J gene is TRBJ1-1, the V gene TRBV6-2 or TRBV6-3; D is unclear. V was shortened by 2 bases and J by 3 bases, with 10 bases between the two germline ends. CDR1 and CDR2 from the germline V gene are MNHEY and SVGEGT. The CDR3 consists of 14 residues. CDR3 region: CASSYLGVDTEAFF. The CDR3 bases are TGTGCCAGCAGTTACCTGGGCGTCGACACTGAAGCTTTCTTT.

The CDR3 loop is CASSLEGGGPYEQYF. DNA of the CDR3: TGTGCCAGCAGCTTAGAAGGGGGGGGTCCCTACGAGCAGTACTTC. V usage is TRBV7-2 and J usage is TRBJ2-7; D is perhaps TRBD2 (7 bases). Germline values: CDR1 SGHTA, CDR2 FQGNSA. The V end was cut by 1 base, the J end by 2 bases, with 12 bases between. The CDR3 has 15 amino acids.

This clone came up once. The V call is TRBV19, the J call TRBJ1-5; a possible D gene is TRBD1 (5 bases). Germline-derived CDR1 and CDR2 are LNHDA and SQIVND (reference sequence). The length of the CDR3 is 14 residues. Trimming pared 8 bases from V and 0 bases from J, leaving 11 bases between. CDR3 amino acids: CASGHNYSNQPQHF. CDR3 in DNA: TGTGCCAGTGGACACAACTATAGCAATCAGCCCCAGCATTTT.

The chain couples TRBV7-8 to TRBJ2-2; TRBD1 matches 10 bases. The CDR3 totals 20 residues. The junction had 15 bases not matched to a gene; V was cut back by 4 bases and J by 1 base. CDR1 SGHVS and CDR2 FQNEAQ come from the germline V gene. CDR3 region: CASSSARQGAIAVNTGELFF. CDR3 sequence (DNA): TGTGCCAGCAGCTCCGCCCGACAGGGGGCGATAGCTGTGAACACCGGGGAGCTGTTTTTT.

This rearrangement joins TRBV30 to TRBJ2-7; D is uncertain. The CDR3 runs to 12 residues. V was shortened by 3 bases and J by 5 bases, with 11 bases between the two germline ends. CDR1 and CDR2 from the germline V gene are GTSNPN and SVGIG (reference sequence). The CDR3 loop reads CAWSFPGDEQYF. The CDR3 nucleotides are TGTGCCTGGAGCTTCCCGGGTGACGAGCAGTACTTC.